The next 27 T cell receptor beta chains were all read from a single sample in a study of cytomegalovirus exposure and HLA in healthy donors. PCR used 60 Vbeta primers and 13 Jbeta primers. Here immunoSEQ multiplex PCR was the method, and the copy in TCRdb shows in-frame clones only, minus some. This table has approximately 70,000 clones, over 60% appearing once. The sample taken for sequencing was PBMCs. Every receptor here comes from a man between 40 and 49 years old in good health and CMV-seropositive.

The chain couples TRBV18 to TRBJ2-3, with D tentatively TRBD2 (6 bases). The germline V gene encodes CDR1 KGHSH and CDR2 LQKENI. The CDR3 is 15 amino acids. Trimming took 5 bases from V and 1 from J, leaving 13 bases between them. The CDR3 bases are TGTGCCAGCTCATCCCTCCCGGGAGGCACAGATACGCAGTATTTT. Protein: CASSSLPGGTDTQYF. Filled out from reference TRBV18 and TRBJ2-3, the complete variable domain reads NAGVMQNPRHLVRRRGQEARLRCSPMKGHSHVYWYRQLPEEGLKFMVYLQKENIIDESGMPKERFSAEFPKEGPSILRIQQVVRGDSAAYFCASSSLPGGTDTQYFGPGTRLTVL.

This sequence joins TRBV7-2 and TRBJ1-3; 9 bases line up with TRBD1. There are 19 residues in the CDR3. V trimming: 5 bases; J trimming: 4 bases; junction bases outside the gene matches: 18. From germline, CDR1 is SGHTA and CDR2 FQGNSA. CDR3 sequence reads: CASSLLNPTGGISGNTIYF. The CDR3 DNA sequence: TGTGCCAGCAGCCTACTAAACCCCACAGGGGGCATTTCCGGAAACACCATATATTTT.

V gene TRBV19 combines with J gene TRBJ2-3; D uncertain. V lost 5 bases and J lost 4, with 10 bases in between. Germline loops: CDR1 LNHDA, CDR2 SQIVND (reference sequence). The CDR3 has 13 amino acids. The CDR3 protein is CASSPPRADTQYF. Written as DNA, the CDR3 is TGTGCCAGTAGTCCCCCTCGGGCAGATACGCAGTATTTT.

The V gene is TRBV5-1, the J gene TRBJ1-1, with TRBD1 identical over 9 bases. Unmatched junction bases numbered 10, after V lost 5 bases and J lost 5 bases. The CDR3 is made up of 15 amino acids. Germline assignment: CDR1 SGHRS and CDR2 YFSETQ. The CDR3 loop is CASSYSQGAGTEAFF. In DNA, the CDR3 is TGCGCCAGCAGTTATTCACAGGGGGCAGGAACTGAAGCTTTCTTT.

This clone occurred a few times. This chain links TRBV6-5 with TRBJ1-5, with D possibly being TRBD1 (6 bases). The V end lost 2 bases, the J end lost 2 bases, and 10 bases lay between the germline ends. Germline loops: CDR1 MNHEY, CDR2 SVGAGI. The CDR3 loop spans 15 amino acids. In nucleotides, the CDR3 is TGTGCCAGCAGTTACCGGGGGGGCGGCAATCAGCCCCAGCATTTT. It encodes CASSYRGGGNQPQHF.

The chain couples TRBV5-1 to TRBJ1-4; maybe TRBD1 (6 bases). Germline CDR1 and CDR2: SGHRS and YFSETQ. Trimming removed 5 bases from V and 5 bases from J, with 13 bases in between. CDR3 length equals 14 residues. The CDR3 is CASRRTELNEKLFF. DNA of the CDR3: TGCGCCAGCAGGAGGACAGAATTAAATGAAAAACTGTTTTTT. The full variable domain, rest sourced from reference TRBV5-1 and TRBJ1-4, is KAGVTQTPRYLIKTRGQQVTLSCSPISGHRSVSWYQQTPGQGLQFLFEYFSETQRNKGNFPGRFSGRQFSNSRSEMNVSTLELGDSALYLCASRRTELNEKLFFGSGTQLSVL.

The V gene is TRBV7-9, the J gene TRBJ2-1, with D perhaps matching TRBD1 (5 bases). The CDR3 has 14 residues. CDR1 and CDR2 from the germline V gene are SEHNR and FQNEAQ (reference sequence). Trimming pared 6 bases from V and 8 bases from J, leaving 17 bases between. CDR3 sequence (DNA): TGTGCCAGCAGTTCAGGGTGGAAGCAGGATGAGCAGTTCTTC. It translates to CASSSGWKQDEQFF.

This chain joins TRBV4-2 and TRBJ2-1; TRBD2 agrees at 8 bases. Germline V lookup: CDR1 LGHNA, CDR2 YNFKEQ. The trim removed 2 bases at V and 1 base at J, leaving 1 base unmatched. The CDR3 loop spans 15 amino acids. The CDR3 DNA reads as TGTGCCAGCAGCCAACCTAGCGGGTCCTACAATGAGCAGTTCTTC. Its protein is CASSQPSGSYNEQFF.

The V call is TRBV5-1, the J call TRBJ2-7; 7 bases match TRBD1. The CDR3 length is 17 residues. Trimming took 0 bases from V and 5 from J; bases not matched to a gene: 14. Germline V gene data show CDR1 as SGHRS and CDR2 as YFSETQ. This CDR3 reads CASSLDNLRGFSDEQYF. CDR3 nucleotide sequence: TGCGCCAGCAGCTTGGACAACCTCAGGGGGTTCAGCGACGAGCAGTACTTC.

V and J are TRBV5-6 and TRBJ2-7, with D possibly TRBD1 on 5 matching bases. The length of the CDR3 is 14 residues. Trimming took off 0 bases at V and 3 bases at J, with 10 bases between the two ends. From germline, CDR1 is SGHDT and CDR2 YYEEEE. DNA of the CDR3: TGTGCCAGCAGCTTGGATGACAGAGGCTACGAGCAGTACTTC. Translating it yields CASSLDDRGYEQYF.

The rearrangement uses TRBV6-6 and TRBJ2-3; the D gene is possibly TRBD1 (5 bases). Germline CDR1 and CDR2: MNHNY and SVGAGI (reference sequence). CDR3 size: 13 residues. V was clipped by 5 bases and J by 1 base, with 7 bases between them. The CDR3 bases are TGTGCCAGCAGTCCCAGGGGCACAGATACGCAGTATTTT. Its translation: CASSPRGTDTQYF.

This clone was seen only a few times. The chain carries TRBV2 and TRBJ2-1; 9 positions match TRBD1. The CDR3 extends over 14 amino acids. CDR1 and CDR2 (germline): SNHLY, FYNNEI. J lost 4 bases, V lost 8 bases, and 6 bases had no gene match. CDR3 sequence: CASQVGQGYNEQFF. The CDR3 DNA is TGTGCCAGCCAGGTAGGACAGGGGTACAATGAGCAGTTCTTC.

The V call is TRBV9, the J call TRBJ1-2, with D possibly being TRBD1 (5 bases). With 4 bases removed from V and 0 bases from J, the gap between germline ends came to 16 bases. This CDR3 contains 16 residues. Germline loops: CDR1 SGDLS, CDR2 YYNGEE. The CDR3 spells CASSSSYRRANYGYTF. CDR3 DNA: TGTGCCAGCAGCTCCTCGTACAGGAGAGCTAACTATGGCTACACCTTC. Variable domain in full (rest from reference TRBV9 and TRBJ1-2): DSGVTQTPKHLITATGQRVTLRCSPRSGDLSVYWYQQSLDQGLQFLIQYYNGEERAKGNILERFSAQQFPDLHSELNLSSLELGDSALYFCASSSSYRRANYGYTFGSGTRLTVV.

This clone was observed a handful of times. The CDR3 DNA reads TGTGCCAGCAGTGGGGGACCGGGACAGGGGTGGAATGAGCAGTTCTTC. This codes for CASSGGPGQGWNEQFF. The chain recombines TRBV6-1 with TRBJ2-1; TRBD1 matches 10 bases. From germline, CDR1 is MNHNS and CDR2 SASEGT. The CDR3 runs to 16 residues. Trimming at V came to 4 bases and at J to 7 bases, leaving 10 bases not matched to a gene.

In the case of this clone: A far larger clone is only one base removed, so a read error is likely. CDR3 DNA sequence: TGTGCCAGCAGCGCCTCGGGACTAGCGGGCCCGGGGGACAAAAACATTCAGTACTTC. Its translation: CASSASGLAGPGDKNIQYF. The rearrangement joins TRBV9 to TRBJ2-4; 12 bases agree with TRBD2. With V trimmed by 3 bases and J by 3 bases, 13 bases remained unmatched. Looked up from germline, CDR1 is SGDLS and CDR2 is YYNGEE. This CDR3 region has 19 residues.

This clone occurred a few times. The rearrangement links TRBV7-2 to TRBJ1-5; possibly TRBD1 for D (6 bases). The CDR3 loop spans 12 amino acids. The V end lost 5 bases, the J end lost 10 bases, and 12 bases lay between the germline ends. Germline CDR1 reads SGHTA; CDR2 reads FQGNSA. Written as DNA, the CDR3 is TGTGCCAGCAGCACCAACAGGGACCCCCAGCATTTT. It codes for CASSTNRDPQHF.

In regard to this clone: A read error may produce the germline difference seen at one junction end. The chain recombines TRBV27 with TRBJ1-5; D gene unclear. In germline, CDR1 is MNHEY, CDR2 SMNVEV (reference sequence). The length of the CDR3 is 14 residues. Written as DNA, the CDR3 is TGTGCCAGCACGGAGTCTCCTAGCCATCAGCCCCAGCATTTT. Its translation is CASTESPSHQPQHF.

The rearrangement links TRBV2 to TRBJ2-5, with D possibly matching TRBD1 (5 bases). Germline V gene lookup returns CDR1 SNHLY and CDR2 FYNNEI. The V end lost 4 bases, the J end lost 2 bases, and 11 bases lay between the germline ends. This CDR3 region has 14 residues. This CDR3 reads CASSARGMQETQYF. CDR3 nucleotide sequence: TGTGCCAGCAGTGCAAGGGGTATGCAAGAGACCCAGTACTTC.

This clone was counted a few times. The chain carries TRBV14 and TRBJ1-1, with D unclear. The CDR3 spans 13 residues. Trimming cost V 3 bases and J 0 bases, with 5 bases left between them. CDR1 is SGHDN, CDR2 FVKESK, per germline. The CDR3 region is CASSHSMNTEAFF. The CDR3 nucleotides read TGTGCCAGCAGCCATTCCATGAACACTGAAGCTTTCTTT.

The chain links TRBV6-5 to TRBJ1-1; D may be TRBD1 (5 bases). The CDR3 sequence is 15 residues long. Between the trimmed V and J ends, which lost 5 bases and 6 bases, there was a span of 19 bases. Germline CDR1 MNHEY, CDR2 SVGAGI. This chain's CDR3 is CASSRTGTGESEAFF. DNA for the CDR3: TGTGCCAGCAGTCGAACCGGGACGGGGGAATCTGAAGCTTTCTTT.

CDR3 in amino acids: CATSRDRGTYNEQFF. The CDR3 DNA follows: TGTGCCACCAGCAGAGACAGGGGGACCTACAATGAGCAGTTCTTC. The V call is TRBV15, the J call TRBJ2-1; TRBD1 aligns across 7 bases. Trimming at V came to 0 bases and at J to 2 bases, leaving 1 base not matched to a gene. From germline, CDR1 is LNHNV and CDR2 YYDKDF (reference sequence). The CDR3 consists of 15 residues.

The CDR3 spells CASSYDLIRAEAFF. The CDR3 nucleotides are TGTGCCAGCAGTTACGACCTAATCAGGGCTGAAGCTTTCTTT. The rearrangement joins TRBV6-5 to TRBJ1-1, with D possibly TRBD1 on 5 matching bases. The CDR3 totals 14 residues. The germline V gene encodes CDR1 MNHEY and CDR2 SVGAGI. The V end lost 2 bases, the J end lost 6 bases, and 13 bases lay between the germline ends.

This rearrangement joins TRBV30 to TRBJ2-7; D ambiguous. This CDR3 region has 13 residues. Germline V gene lookup returns CDR1 GTSNPN and CDR2 SVGIG (reference sequence). Between the trimmed V and J ends, which lost 2 bases and 2 bases, there was a span of 10 bases. CDR3 nucleotide sequence: TGTGCCTGGAGTAGCCACTTCCCCTACGAGCAGTACTTC. Translating it yields CAWSSHFPYEQYF.

This chain links TRBV7-6 with TRBJ2-5; D may be TRBD1 (5 bases). This CDR3 region has 14 residues. The V gene lost 5 bases and the J gene lost 0 bases, with 10 bases spanning the gap. From germline, CDR1 is SGHVS and CDR2 FNYEAQ. The CDR3 reads CASSMDTNQETQYF. CDR3 coding DNA: TGTGCCAGCAGCATGGACACTAACCAAGAGACCCAGTACTTC.

The table lists this clone with a count of one. The rearrangement links TRBV29-1 to TRBJ2-1, with 7 bases identical to TRBD2. The V gene's germline CDR1 is SQVTM and CDR2 ANQGSEA. The CDR3 is 13 residues long. The junction had 8 bases not matched to a gene; V was cut back by 8 bases and J by 4 bases. The DNA of the CDR3 is TGCAGCTCGGGAGGCGGAGGATACAATGAGCAGTTCTTC. Encoded protein: CSSGGGGYNEQFF.

The genes are TRBV5-4 and TRBJ1-2; maybe TRBD1 (6 bases). Trimming pared 4 bases from V and 8 bases from J, leaving 15 bases between. CDR3 length: 13 amino acids. Germline lookup yields CDR1 SGHNT and CDR2 YYREEE (reference sequence). CDR3 sequence: CASSLTGLEGYTF. CDR3 DNA sequence: TGTGCCAGCAGCCTCACAGGGCTGGAAGGCTACACCTTC.

This chain connects TRBV5-4 to TRBJ1-1; 7 bases are a match to TRBD1. J gave up 0 bases and V 4 bases, and 3 bases lay outside the gene matches. Per the germline V gene, CDR1 is SGHNT and CDR2 is YYREEE (reference sequence). CDR3 length: 14 amino acids. Here the CDR3 DNA reads TGTGCCAGCAGCAGGGACAGCATGAACACTGAAGCTTTCTTT. This gives the protein CASSRDSMNTEAFF.